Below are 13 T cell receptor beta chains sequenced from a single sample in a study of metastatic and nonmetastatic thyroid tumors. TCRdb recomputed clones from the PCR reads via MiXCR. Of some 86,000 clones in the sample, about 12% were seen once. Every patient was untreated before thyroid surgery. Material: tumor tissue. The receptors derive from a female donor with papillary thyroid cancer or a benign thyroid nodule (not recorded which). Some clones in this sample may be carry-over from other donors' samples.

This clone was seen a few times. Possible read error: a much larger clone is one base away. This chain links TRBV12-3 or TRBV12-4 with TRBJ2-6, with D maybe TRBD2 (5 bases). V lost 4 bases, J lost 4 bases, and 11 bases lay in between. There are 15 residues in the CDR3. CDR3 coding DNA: TGTGCCAGCAGTTCACGGGGTACCGGGGCCAACGTCCTGACTTTC. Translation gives CASSSRGTGANVLTF.

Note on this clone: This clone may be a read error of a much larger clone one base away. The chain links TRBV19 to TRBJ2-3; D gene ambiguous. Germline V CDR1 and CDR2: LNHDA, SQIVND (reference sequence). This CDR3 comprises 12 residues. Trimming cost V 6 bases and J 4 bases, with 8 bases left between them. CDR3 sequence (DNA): TGTGCCAGTAGGTGGGTCTCAGATACGCAGTATTTT. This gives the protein CASRWVSDTQYF.

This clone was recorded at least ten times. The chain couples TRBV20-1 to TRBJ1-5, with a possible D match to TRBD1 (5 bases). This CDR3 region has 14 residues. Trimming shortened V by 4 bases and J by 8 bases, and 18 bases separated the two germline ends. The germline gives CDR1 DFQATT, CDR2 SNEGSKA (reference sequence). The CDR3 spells CSAKRRQLGEPQHF. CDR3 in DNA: TGCAGTGCTAAAAGGCGACAGCTAGGGGAGCCCCAGCATTTT.

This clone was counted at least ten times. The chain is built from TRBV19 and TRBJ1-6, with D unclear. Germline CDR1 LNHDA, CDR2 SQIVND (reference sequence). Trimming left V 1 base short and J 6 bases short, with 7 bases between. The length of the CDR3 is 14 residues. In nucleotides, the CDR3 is TGTGCCAGTAGTATAGTAGGAGCTAATTCACCCCTCCACTTT. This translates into CASSIVGANSPLHF. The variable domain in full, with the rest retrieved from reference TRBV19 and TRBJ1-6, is DGGITQSPKYLFRKEGQNVTLSCEQNLNHDAMYWYRQDPGQGLRLIYYSQIVNDFQKGDIAEGYSVSREKKESFPLTVTSAQKNPTAFYLCASSIVGANSPLHFGNGTRLTVT.

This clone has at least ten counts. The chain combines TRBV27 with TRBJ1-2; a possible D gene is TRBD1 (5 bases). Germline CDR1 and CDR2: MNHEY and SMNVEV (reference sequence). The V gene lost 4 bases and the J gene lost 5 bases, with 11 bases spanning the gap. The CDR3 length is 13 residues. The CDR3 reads CASSSGSLYGYTF. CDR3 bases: TGTGCCAGCAGTTCAGGGAGCCTTTATGGCTACACCTTC.

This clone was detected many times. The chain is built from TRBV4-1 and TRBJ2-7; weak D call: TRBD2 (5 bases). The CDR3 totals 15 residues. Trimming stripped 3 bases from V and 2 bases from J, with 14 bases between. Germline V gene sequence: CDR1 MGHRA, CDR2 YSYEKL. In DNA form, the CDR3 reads TGCGCCAGCAGCCAGGGGTGGGCGGGCCCCTACGAGCAGTACTTC. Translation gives CASSQGWAGPYEQYF.

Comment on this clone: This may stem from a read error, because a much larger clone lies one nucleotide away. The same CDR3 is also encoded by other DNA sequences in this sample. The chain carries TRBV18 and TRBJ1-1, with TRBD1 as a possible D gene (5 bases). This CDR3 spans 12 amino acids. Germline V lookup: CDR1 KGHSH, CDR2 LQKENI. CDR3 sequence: CASSPGYTEAFF. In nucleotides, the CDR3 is TGTGCCAGCTCCCCAGGGTACACCGAAGCTTTCTTT.

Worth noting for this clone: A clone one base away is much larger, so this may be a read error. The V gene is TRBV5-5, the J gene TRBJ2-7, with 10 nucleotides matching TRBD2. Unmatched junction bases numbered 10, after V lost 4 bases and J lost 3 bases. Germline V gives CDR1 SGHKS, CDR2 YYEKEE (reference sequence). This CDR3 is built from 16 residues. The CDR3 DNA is TGTGCCAGCAGCCCCTACCTAGCGGGAGATGTCTACGAGCAGTACTTC. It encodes CASSPYLAGDVYEQYF.

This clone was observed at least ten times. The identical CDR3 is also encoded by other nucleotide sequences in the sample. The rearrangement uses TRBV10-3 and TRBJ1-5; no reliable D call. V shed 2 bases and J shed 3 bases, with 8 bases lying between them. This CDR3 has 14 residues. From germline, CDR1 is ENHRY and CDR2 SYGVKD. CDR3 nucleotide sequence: TGTGCCATCAGTGAGGGGGTAAACAATCAGCCCCAGCATTTT. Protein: CAISEGVNNQPQHF.

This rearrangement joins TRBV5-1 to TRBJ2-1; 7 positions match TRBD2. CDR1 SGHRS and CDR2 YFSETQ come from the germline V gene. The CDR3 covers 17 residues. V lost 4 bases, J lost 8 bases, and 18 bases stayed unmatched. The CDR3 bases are TGCGCCAGCAGCCCACTCGTGACCAGCGGGGCCCCCCATGAGCAGTTCTTC. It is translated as CASSPLVTSGAPHEQFF.

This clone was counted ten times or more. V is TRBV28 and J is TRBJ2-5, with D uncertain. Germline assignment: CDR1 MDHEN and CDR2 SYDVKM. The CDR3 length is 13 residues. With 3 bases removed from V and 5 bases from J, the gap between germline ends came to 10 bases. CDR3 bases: TGTGCCAGCAGTTTGGGAAGTTGGGAGACCCAGTACTTC. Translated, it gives CASSLGSWETQYF.

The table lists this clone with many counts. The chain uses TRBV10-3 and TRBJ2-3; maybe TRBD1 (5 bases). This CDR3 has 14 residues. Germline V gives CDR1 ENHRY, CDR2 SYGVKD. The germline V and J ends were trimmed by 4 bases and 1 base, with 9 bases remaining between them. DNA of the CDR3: TGTGCCATCAGTGCAGACAGCGGCACAGATACGCAGTATTTT. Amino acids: CAISADSGTDTQYF.

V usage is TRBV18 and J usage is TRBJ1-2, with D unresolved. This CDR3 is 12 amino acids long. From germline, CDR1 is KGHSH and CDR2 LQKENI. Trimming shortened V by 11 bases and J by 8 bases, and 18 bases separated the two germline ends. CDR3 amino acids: CAGSPGAEGYTF. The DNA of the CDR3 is TGTGCCGGTTCACCCGGAGCCGAGGGCTACACCTTC. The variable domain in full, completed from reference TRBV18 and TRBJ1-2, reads NAGVMQNPRHLVRRRGQEARLRCSPMKGHSHVYWYRQLPEEGLKFMVYLQKENIIDESGMPKERFSAEFPKEGPSILRIQQVVRGDSAAYFCAGSPGAEGYTFGSGTRLTVV.